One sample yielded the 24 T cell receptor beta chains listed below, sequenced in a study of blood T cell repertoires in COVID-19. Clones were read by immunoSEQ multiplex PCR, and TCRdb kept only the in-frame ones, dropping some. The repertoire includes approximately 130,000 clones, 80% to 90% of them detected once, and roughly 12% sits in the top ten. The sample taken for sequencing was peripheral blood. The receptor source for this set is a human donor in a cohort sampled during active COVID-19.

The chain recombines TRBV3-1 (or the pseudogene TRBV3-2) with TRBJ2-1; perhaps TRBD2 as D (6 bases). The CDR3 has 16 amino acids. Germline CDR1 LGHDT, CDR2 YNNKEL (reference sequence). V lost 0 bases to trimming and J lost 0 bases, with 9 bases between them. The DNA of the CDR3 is TGTGCCAGCAGCCAAGATTTCGGGGGCTCCTACAATGAGCAGTTCTTC. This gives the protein CASSQDFGGSYNEQFF.

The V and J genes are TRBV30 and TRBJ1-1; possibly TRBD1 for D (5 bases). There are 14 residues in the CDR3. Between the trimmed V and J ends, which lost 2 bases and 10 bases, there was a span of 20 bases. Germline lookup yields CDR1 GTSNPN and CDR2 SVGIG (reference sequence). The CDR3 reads CAWSLTGLGGRAFF. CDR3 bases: TGTGCCTGGAGTTTAACGGGCCTCGGGGGACGAGCTTTCTTT.

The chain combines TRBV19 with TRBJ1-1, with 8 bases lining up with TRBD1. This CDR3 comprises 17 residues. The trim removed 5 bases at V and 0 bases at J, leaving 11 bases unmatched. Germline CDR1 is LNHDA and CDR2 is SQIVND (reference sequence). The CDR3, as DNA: TGTGCCAGTAGTCCCTGGACAGGGAGAGTCGTGAACACTGAAGCTTTCTTT. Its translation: CASSPWTGRVVNTEAFF. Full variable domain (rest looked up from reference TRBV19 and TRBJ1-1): DGGITQSPKYLFRKEGQNVTLSCEQNLNHDAMYWYRQDPGQGLRLIYYSQIVNDFQKGDIAEGYSVSREKKESFPLTVTSAQKNPTAFYLCASSPWTGRVVNTEAFFGQGTRLTVV.

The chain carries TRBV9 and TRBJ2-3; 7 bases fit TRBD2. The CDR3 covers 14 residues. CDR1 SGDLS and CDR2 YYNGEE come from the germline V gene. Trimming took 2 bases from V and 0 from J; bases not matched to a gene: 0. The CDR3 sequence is CASSVGGSTDTQYF. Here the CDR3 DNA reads TGTGCCAGCAGCGTCGGGGGGAGCACAGATACGCAGTATTTT. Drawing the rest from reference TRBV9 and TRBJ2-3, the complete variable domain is DSGVTQTPKHLITATGQRVTLRCSPRSGDLSVYWYQQSLDQGLQFLIQYYNGEERAKGNILERFSAQQFPDLHSELNLSSLELGDSALYFCASSVGGSTDTQYFGPGTRLTVL.

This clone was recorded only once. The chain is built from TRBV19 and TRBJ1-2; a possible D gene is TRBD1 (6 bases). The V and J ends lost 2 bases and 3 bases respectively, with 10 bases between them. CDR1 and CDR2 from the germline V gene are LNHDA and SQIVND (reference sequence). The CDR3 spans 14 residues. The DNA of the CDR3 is TGTGCCAGTAGTATACACAGGGCGGACTATGGCTACACCTTC. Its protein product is CASSIHRADYGYTF.

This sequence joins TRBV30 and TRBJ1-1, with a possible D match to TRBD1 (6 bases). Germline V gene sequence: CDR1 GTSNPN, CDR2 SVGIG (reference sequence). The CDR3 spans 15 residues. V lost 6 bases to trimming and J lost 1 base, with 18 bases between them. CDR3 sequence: CACNARGRPNTEAFF. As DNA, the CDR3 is TGTGCCTGTAATGCCAGGGGCCGACCGAACACTGAAGCTTTCTTT.

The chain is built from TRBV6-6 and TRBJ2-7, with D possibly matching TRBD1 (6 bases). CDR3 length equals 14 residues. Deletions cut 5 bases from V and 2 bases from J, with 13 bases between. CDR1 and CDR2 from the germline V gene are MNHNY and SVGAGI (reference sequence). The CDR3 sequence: CASSPGHPPYEQYF. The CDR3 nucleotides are TGTGCCAGCAGTCCGGGACACCCTCCCTACGAGCAGTACTTC.

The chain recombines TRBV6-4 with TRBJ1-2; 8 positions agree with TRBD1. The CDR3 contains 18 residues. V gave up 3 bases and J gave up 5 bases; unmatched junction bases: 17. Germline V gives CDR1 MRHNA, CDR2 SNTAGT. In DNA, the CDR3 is TGTGCCAGCAGTGAGCGGGCGACAGGGGCAGCTAACTATTATGGCTACACCTTC. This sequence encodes CASSERATGAANYYGYTF.

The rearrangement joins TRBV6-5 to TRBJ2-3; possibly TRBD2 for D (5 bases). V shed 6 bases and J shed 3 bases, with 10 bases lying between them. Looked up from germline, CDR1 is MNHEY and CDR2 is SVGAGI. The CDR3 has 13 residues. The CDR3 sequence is CASRGSRTDTQYF. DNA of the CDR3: TGTGCCAGCAGGGGGAGCAGAACAGATACGCAGTATTTT.

The CDR3 region is CASSFGHPDGTGELFF. CDR3 bases: TGTGCCAGCAGCTTCGGACACCCAGACGGTACCGGGGAGCTGTTTTTT. This chain uses TRBV7-6 with TRBJ2-2, with a tentative D call TRBD1 (5 bases). Trimming stripped 3 bases from V and 5 bases from J, with 16 bases between. The CDR3 covers 16 residues. Germline CDR1 is SGHVS and CDR2 is FNYEAQ.

The CDR3: CSPLPGYTF. The CDR3, as DNA: TGCAGTCCTCTCCCTGGCTACACCTTC. The genes are TRBV20-1 and TRBJ1-2; D remains ambiguous. This CDR3 has 9 residues. V lost 8 bases to trimming and J lost 7 bases, with 8 bases between them. From germline, CDR1 is DFQATT and CDR2 SNEGSKA (reference sequence).

The CDR3 region is CASSLSASGDSFF. The CDR3, as DNA: TGTGCCAGCAGCTTATCAGCATCGGGGGACTCGTTCTTC. The chain couples TRBV11-3 to TRBJ2-1, with D tentatively TRBD2 (6 bases). Germline V CDR1 and CDR2: SGHNT, YENEEA. This CDR3 comprises 13 residues. Trimming removed 2 bases from V and 15 bases from J, with 17 bases in between.

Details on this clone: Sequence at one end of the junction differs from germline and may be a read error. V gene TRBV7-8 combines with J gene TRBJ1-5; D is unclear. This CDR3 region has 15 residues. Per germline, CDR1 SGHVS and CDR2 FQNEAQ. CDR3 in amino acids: CASSLIGQRDQLQHF. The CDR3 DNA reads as TGTGCCAGCAGCTTAATTGGGCAGAGAGATCAGCTCCAGCATTTT. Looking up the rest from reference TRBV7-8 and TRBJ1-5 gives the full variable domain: GAGVSQSPRYKVAKRGQDVALRCDPISGHVSLFWYQQALGQGPEFLTYFQNEAQLDKSGLPSDRFFAERPEGSVSTLKIQRTQQEDSAVYLCASSLIGQRDQLQHFGDGTRLSIL.

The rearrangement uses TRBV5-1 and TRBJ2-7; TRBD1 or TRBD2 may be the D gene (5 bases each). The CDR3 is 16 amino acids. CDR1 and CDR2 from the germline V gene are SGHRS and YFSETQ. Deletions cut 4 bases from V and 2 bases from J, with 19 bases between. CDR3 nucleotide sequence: TGCGCCAGCAGCGTGGGACGGACAATCCATACCTACGAGCAGTACTTC. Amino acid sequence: CASSVGRTIHTYEQYF.

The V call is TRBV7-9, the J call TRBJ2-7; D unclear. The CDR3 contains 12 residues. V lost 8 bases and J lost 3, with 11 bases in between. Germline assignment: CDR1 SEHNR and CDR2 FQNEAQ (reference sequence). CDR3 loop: CASGLGRYEQYF. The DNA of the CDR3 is TGTGCCAGCGGGCTGGGCCGCTACGAGCAGTACTTC.

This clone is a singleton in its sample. CDR3 coding DNA: TGTGCCAGCAGCTTAACGGGGGAGACCCAGTACTTC. It yields the protein CASSLTGETQYF. V usage is TRBV11-2 and J usage is TRBJ2-5; D possibly corresponds to TRBD2 (5 bases). The CDR3 has 12 amino acids. V shed 2 bases and J shed 5 bases, with 6 bases lying between them. The germline CDR1 and CDR2 sequences are SGHAT and FQNNGV.

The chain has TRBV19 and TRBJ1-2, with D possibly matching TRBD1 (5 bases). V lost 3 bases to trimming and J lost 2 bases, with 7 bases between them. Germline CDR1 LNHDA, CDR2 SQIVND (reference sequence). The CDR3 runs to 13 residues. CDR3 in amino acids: CASSINRNYGYTF. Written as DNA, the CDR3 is TGTGCCAGTAGTATTAACAGGAACTATGGCTACACCTTC.

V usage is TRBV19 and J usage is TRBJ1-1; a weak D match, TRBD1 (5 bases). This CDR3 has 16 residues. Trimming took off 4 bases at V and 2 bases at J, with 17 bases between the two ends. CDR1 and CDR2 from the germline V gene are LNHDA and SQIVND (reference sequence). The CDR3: CASSRGLDSSNTEAFF. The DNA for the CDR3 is TGTGCCAGTAGTAGGGGACTAGACAGCTCCAACACTGAAGCTTTCTTT.

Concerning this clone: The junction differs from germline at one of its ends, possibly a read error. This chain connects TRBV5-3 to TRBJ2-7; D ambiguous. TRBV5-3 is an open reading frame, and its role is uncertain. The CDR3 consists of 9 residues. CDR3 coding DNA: TGTGCCAGAAGCTTCCGTAAGGAGTTC. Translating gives CARSFRKEF.

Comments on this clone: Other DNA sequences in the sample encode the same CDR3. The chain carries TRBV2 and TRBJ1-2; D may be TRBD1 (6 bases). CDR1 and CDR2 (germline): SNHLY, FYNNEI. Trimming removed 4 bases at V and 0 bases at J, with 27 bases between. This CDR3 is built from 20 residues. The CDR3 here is CASSVSHPGTRVIANYGYTF. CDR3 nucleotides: TGTGCCAGCAGTGTCTCTCACCCCGGGACACGGGTCATAGCTAACTATGGCTACACCTTC.

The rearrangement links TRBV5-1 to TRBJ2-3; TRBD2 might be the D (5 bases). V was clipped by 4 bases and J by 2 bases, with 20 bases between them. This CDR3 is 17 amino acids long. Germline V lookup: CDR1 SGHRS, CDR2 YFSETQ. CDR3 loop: CASSTGRGAVHTDTQYF. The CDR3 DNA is TGCGCCAGCAGCACGGGCCGGGGTGCAGTTCACACAGATACGCAGTATTTT.

CDR3: CASSRTSGGTQETQYF. CDR3 nucleotide sequence: TGTGCCAGCAGCCGTACTAGCGGGGGGACCCAAGAGACCCAGTACTTC. The chain combines TRBV7-9 with TRBJ2-5, with 12 bases matching TRBD2. V dropped 5 bases and J dropped 1; count of bases not matched to a gene: 5. This CDR3 comprises 16 residues. Germline lookup yields CDR1 SEHNR and CDR2 FQNEAQ (reference sequence).

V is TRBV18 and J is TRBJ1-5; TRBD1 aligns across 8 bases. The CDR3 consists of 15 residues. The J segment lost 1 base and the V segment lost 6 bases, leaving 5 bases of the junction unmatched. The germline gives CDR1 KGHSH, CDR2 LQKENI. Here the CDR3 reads CASSLTGGSNQPQHF. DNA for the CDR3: TGTGCCAGCTCCCTTACAGGGGGGAGCAATCAGCCCCAGCATTTT.

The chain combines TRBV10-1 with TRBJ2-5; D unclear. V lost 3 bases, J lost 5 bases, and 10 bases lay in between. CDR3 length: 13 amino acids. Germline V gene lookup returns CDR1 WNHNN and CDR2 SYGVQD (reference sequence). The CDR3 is CASSEFPGETQYF. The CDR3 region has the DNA TGCGCCAGCAGTGAATTTCCCGGGGAGACCCAGTACTTC.